What follows are 5 T cell receptor beta chains derived from one specimen sequenced in a study of cytomegalovirus exposure and HLA in healthy donors. The primer mix had 60 Vbeta and 13 Jbeta primers. The method was immunoSEQ multiplex PCR; TCRdb's version includes in-frame clones alone and lacks a portion of them. Among around 280,000 clones listed, roughly 90% were seen once. The sequenced sample consisted of PBMCs. The receptors originated from a woman aged 18-30 years in good health and CMV-seronegative.

The chain employs TRBV7-6 and TRBJ2-1; D perhaps matches TRBD2 (6 bases). Germline loops: CDR1 SGHVS, CDR2 FNYEAQ. Between the trimmed V and J ends, which lost 3 bases and 5 bases, there was a span of 14 bases. The CDR3 runs to 15 residues. The CDR3 reads CASSFRGLTNNEQFF. The CDR3 DNA sequence: TGTGCCAGCAGCTTCCGAGGACTAACTAACAATGAGCAGTTCTTC.

The J gene is TRBJ1-1, the V gene TRBV15, with D unclear. CDR3 length equals 14 residues. Per the germline V gene, CDR1 is LNHNV and CDR2 is YYDKDF (reference sequence). V shed 0 bases and J shed 3 bases, with 8 bases lying between them. CDR3 sequence (DNA): TGTGCCACCAGCAGAGATATAGCCTACACTGAAGCTTTCTTT. It codes for CATSRDIAYTEAFF.

V usage is TRBV6-5 and J usage is TRBJ2-1; D is uncertain. CDR1 and CDR2 from the germline V gene are MNHEY and SVGAGI. The CDR3 has 12 residues. V was shortened by 7 bases and J by 2 bases, with 6 bases between the two germline ends. CDR3 amino acids: CASMAAYNEQFF. For the CDR3, the DNA is TGTGCCAGCATGGCAGCCTACAATGAGCAGTTCTTC.

The rearrangement links TRBV4-1 to TRBJ2-5; TRBD2 matches 7 bases. The V segment lost 5 bases and the J segment 1 base; nucleotides outside the gene matches: 4. CDR1 is MGHRA, CDR2 YSYEKL, per germline. The CDR3 is 14 residues long. In nucleotides, the CDR3 is TGCGCCAGCAGCAGCGGGACTACCCAAGAGACCCAGTACTTC. Its protein product is CASSSGTTQETQYF.

The genes are TRBV6-6 and TRBJ1-1, with 7 positions matching TRBD1. From germline, CDR1 is MNHNY and CDR2 SVGAGI (reference sequence). V was clipped by 8 bases and J by 12 bases; unmatched bases: 6. The CDR3 is made up of 10 amino acids. Here the CDR3 reads CASRQGRTFF. The CDR3 DNA follows: TGTGCCAGCCGACAGGGAAGAACTTTCTTT.